This TCR beta chain was obtained from a study of monozygotic twins with inflammatory bowel disease. Incorporation of UMIs carrying a 6-nucleotide sample barcode was performed by template switching. TCRdb reprocessed the 5' RACE reads and stores each CDR3 protein as one record, lacking DNA. This listing includes approximately 150,000 distinct CDR3 sequences. Germline loops: CDR1 SGHTA, CDR2 FQGNSA. The CDR3 has 11 amino acids. Source material: blood. This clonotype was sampled from a human donor with ulcerative colitis or Crohn's disease, or a healthy co-twin of an affected twin (not recorded which). The chain recombines TRBV7-2 with TRBJ1-1. The CDR3 protein is CASSSRAEAFF.